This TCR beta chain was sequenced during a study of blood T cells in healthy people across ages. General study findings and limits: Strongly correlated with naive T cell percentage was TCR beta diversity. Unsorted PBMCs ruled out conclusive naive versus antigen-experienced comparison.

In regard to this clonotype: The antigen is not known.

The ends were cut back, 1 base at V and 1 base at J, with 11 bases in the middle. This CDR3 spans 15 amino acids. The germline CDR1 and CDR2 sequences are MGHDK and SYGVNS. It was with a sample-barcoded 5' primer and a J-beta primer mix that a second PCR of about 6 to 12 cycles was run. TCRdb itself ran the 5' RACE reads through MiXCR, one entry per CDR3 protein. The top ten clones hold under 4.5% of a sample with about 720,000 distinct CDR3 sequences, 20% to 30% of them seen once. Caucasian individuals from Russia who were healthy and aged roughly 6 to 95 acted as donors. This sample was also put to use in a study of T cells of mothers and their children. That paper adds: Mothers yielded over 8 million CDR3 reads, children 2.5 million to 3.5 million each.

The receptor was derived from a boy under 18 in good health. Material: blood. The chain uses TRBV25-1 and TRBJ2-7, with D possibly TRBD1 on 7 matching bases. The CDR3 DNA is TGTGCCAGCAGTGAATGGAGGGGGCGGTCCTACGAGCAGTACTTC. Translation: CASSEWRGRSYEQYF.